This T cell receptor (beta chain) originates from a study of blood T cells in healthy people across ages. V lost 3 bases and J lost 5; bases outside the gene matches: 5. This CDR3 region has 15 residues. Per germline, CDR1 SGHVS and CDR2 FQNEAQ. Combining a sample-barcoded 5' primer with a J-beta primer mix, a second PCR ran for about 7 to 11 cycles. MiXCR, applied by TCRdb to the 5' RACE reads, yields one record per CDR3 protein. The sample contains roughly 1,500,000 distinct CDR3 sequences, roughly 30% of which appear only once. Findings and caveats of the study: Naive CD4+ cell counts and diversity both ran higher in long-lived than in aged donors. PBMCs went unsorted, and a conclusive naive versus antigen-experienced comparison was therefore prevented.

In regard to this clonotype: Its antigen is as yet unknown.

Sequences were obtained from blood. The chain combines TRBV7-8 with TRBJ2-2, with 8 bases that match TRBD2. The origin of this receptor is a woman aged 25-40 years in good health. The CDR3: CASSLREVQTGELFF. The CDR3 DNA is TGTGCCAGCAGCTTGCGGGAGGTCCAGACCGGGGAGCTGTTTTTT.